This is a list of T cell receptor beta chains from one sample in a study of CD8 T cells in Susac syndrome. From the immunoSEQ multiplex PCR reads, TCRdb called clonotypes with MiXCR, one entry per CDR3 protein. The sample records under 200,000 distinct CDR3 sequences, 90% to 95% being singletons. The sequenced sample was CD4+ T cells from PBMCs. These receptor sequences come from a human donor in good health. Each CDR3 is given with its conserved first and last residue. Each record gives: V gene, clone size, D gene, J gene, CDR3 DNA, CDR3 protein. D genes are given only for firm matches. The size entry is marked missing in some rows and otherwise reads once, few, many or a size class.

>TRBV5-6|.|TRBD2|TRBJ2-5
TGTGCCAGCAGCTCCTTTAGCGGGGGGGAAGAGACCCAGTACTTC
CASSSFSGGEETQYF
>TRBV3-1|.|.|TRBJ1-2
TGTGCCAGCAGCCAAGGGGCTACCCGCGGTGGCTACACCTTC
CASSQGATRGGYTF
>TRBV20-1|.|TRBD2|TRBJ2-3
TGCAGTGCTAGTGGCAAGCGGGGGGGCCGGACAGATACGCAGTATTTT
CSASGKRGGRTDTQYF
>TRBV9|.|.|TRBJ2-7
TGTGCCAGCAGCGTAGAAAGCCAAAACCTCGGACTGTACTTC
CASSVESQNLGLYF
>TRBV4-3|.|TRBD2|TRBJ2-7
TGCGCCAGCACCCAAAAGGGAGGGCGCCGAACCTACGAGCAGTACTTC
CASTQKGGRRTYEQYF
>TRBV29-1|.|TRBD1|TRBJ1-2
TGCAGCGTAAGAACCCAGGGGGCGGATTCCTACACCTTC
CSVRTQGADSYTF
>TRBV7-9|.|.|TRBJ2-1
TGTGCCAGCAGCTTAATGGCGGATTACAATGAGCAGTTCTTC
CASSLMADYNEQFF
>TRBV5-8|once|.|TRBJ2-5
TGTGCCAGCAGTGGACAGAGCCAAGAGACCCAGTACTTC
CASSGQSQETQYF
>TRBV29-1|.|.|TRBJ2-7
TGCAGCGTTGTCGGGCAGGGCCCCTACGAGCAGTACTTC
CSVVGQGPYEQYF
>TRBV5-6|.|.|TRBJ1-2
TGTGCCAGCAGCCTGGTCCAGGGATACGGCTACACCTTC
CASSLVQGYGYTF
>TRBV20-1|.|TRBD2|TRBJ2-5
TGCAGTGCTAGCCGGGACTACCTACAAGAGACCCAGTACTTC
CSASRDYLQETQYF
>TRBV6-5|.|.|TRBJ1-1
TGTGCCAGCAGTTACGGCGCAGAGAACACTGAAGCTTTCTTT
CASSYGAENTEAFF
>TRBV5-4|.|.|TRBJ1-1
TGTGCCAGCAGCCAGGGGCTGGGGGCTGACACTGAAGCTTTCTTT
CASSQGLGADTEAFF
>TRBV29-1|.|TRBD1|TRBJ2-5
TGCAGCGCCGCCCGACAGGGATGGGAGCAAGAGACCCAGTACTTC
CSAARQGWEQETQYF
>TRBV4-2|once|TRBD1|TRBJ2-7
TGTGCCAGCAGCCCCGGACAGGGGGCCGGCGAGCAGTACTTC
CASSPGQGAGEQYF
>TRBV30|.|TRBD1|TRBJ1-5
TGTGCCTGGAGTTACGGACAGGGAAGTCAGCCCCAGCATTTT
CAWSYGQGSQPQHF
>TRBV12-3/TRBV12-4|.|TRBD1|TRBJ1-2
TGTGCCAGCAGACGAACGGGACAGGGGAACTATGGCTACACCTTC
CASRRTGQGNYGYTF